The 8 T cell receptor beta chains in this list originate from one sample, sequenced in a study of cytomegalovirus exposure and HLA in healthy donors. Primers included in the PCR were 60 Vbeta and 13 Jbeta primers. Assay: immunoSEQ multiplex PCR; the TCRdb copy retains only in-frame clones and omits some. The data show roughly 100,000 clones, around 77% seen once. The sequencing sample was made of PBMCs. Source of these receptors: a male donor in good health and CMV-seropositive.

This clone has only a few counts. The rearrangement links TRBV7-2 to TRBJ2-2; D possibly corresponds to TRBD2 (6 bases). Per the germline V gene, CDR1 is SGHTA and CDR2 is FQGNSA. Trimming stripped 5 bases from V and 8 bases from J, with 21 bases between. There are 16 residues in the CDR3. CDR3 in amino acids: CASSPAGSLGLGELFF. The CDR3 DNA reads as TGTGCCAGCAGCCCCGCGGGGAGTCTCGGCTTGGGGGAGCTGTTTTTT.

There are a few counts of this clone. The chain links TRBV27 to TRBJ2-7; TRBD1 aligns across 12 bases. This CDR3 comprises 17 residues. Germline V CDR1 and CDR2: MNHEY, SMNVEV (reference sequence). V lost 8 bases and J lost 3; bases outside the gene matches: 14. The DNA for the CDR3 is TGTGCCAGCTACTCCGGGACAGGGGGCAGTAGTGGCTACGAGCAGTACTTC. It translates to CASYSGTGGSSGYEQYF.

Remarks on this clone: One end of the junction varies from germline; a read error may be responsible. The gene calls are TRBV7-9 and TRBJ2-5; 8 bases fit TRBD1. This CDR3 comprises 16 residues. From germline, CDR1 is SEHNR and CDR2 FQNEAQ (reference sequence). CDR3 amino acids: CSSSYPGTGLKETQYF. DNA of the CDR3: TGTTCCAGCAGCTACCCCGGGACAGGTCTAAAAGAGACCCAGTACTTC. The full variable domain, its missing parts supplied by reference TRBV7-9 and TRBJ2-5, is DTGVSQNPRHKITKRGQNVTFRCDPISEHNRLYWYRQTLGQGPEFLTYFQNEAQLEKSRLLSDRFSAERPKGSFSTLEIQRTEQGDSAMYLCSSSYPGTGLKETQYFGPGTRLLVL.

This clone came up a few times. The rearrangement links TRBV5-1 to TRBJ2-7; 11 positions match TRBD1. The CDR3 contains 14 residues. Germline CDR1 is SGHRS and CDR2 is YFSETQ. The J segment lost 6 bases and the V segment lost 2 bases, leaving 4 bases of the junction unmatched. In DNA, the CDR3 is TGCGCCAGCAGCTTCGGACAGGGGGCGGGCGAGCAGTACTTC. Translated: CASSFGQGAGEQYF.

This clone has more than one count but fewer than ten. The genes are TRBV19 and TRBJ1-5; 8 positions match TRBD1. CDR3 size: 12 residues. Germline V gene sequence: CDR1 LNHDA, CDR2 SQIVND (reference sequence). V gave up 8 bases and J gave up 9 bases; unmatched junction bases: 6. CDR3 sequence (DNA): TGTGCCAGTGCCAGGGGGCCCACGCCCCAGCATTTT. Translated, it gives CASARGPTPQHF. Variable domain in full (rest from reference TRBV19 and TRBJ1-5): DGGITQSPKYLFRKEGQNVTLSCEQNLNHDAMYWYRQDPGQGLRLIYYSQIVNDFQKGDIAEGYSVSREKKESFPLTVTSAQKNPTAFYLCASARGPTPQHFGDGTRLSIL.

The genes are TRBV11-3 and TRBJ2-1; D is unclear. V shed 5 bases and J shed 5 bases, with 4 bases lying between them. The CDR3 sequence is 11 residues long. The V gene's germline CDR1 is SGHNT and CDR2 YENEEA. The CDR3 here is CASSINNEQFF. Written as DNA, the CDR3 is TGTGCCAGCAGCATAAACAATGAGCAGTTCTTC.

The chain links TRBV6-5 to TRBJ2-6, with D perhaps matching TRBD1 (6 bases). Trimming pared 5 bases from V and 4 bases from J, leaving 12 bases between. This CDR3 contains 15 residues. Germline V gives CDR1 MNHEY, CDR2 SVGAGI. The CDR3 reads CASSQGGTGANVLTF. In nucleotides, the CDR3 is TGTGCCAGCAGTCAAGGGGGAACCGGGGCCAACGTCCTGACTTTC.

The V call is TRBV9, the J call TRBJ2-5; tentatively, D is TRBD2 (5 bases). The CDR3 consists of 13 residues. Germline V gene data show CDR1 as SGDLS and CDR2 as YYNGEE. Deletions cut 7 bases from V and 1 base from J, with 11 bases between. The CDR3 loop is CASGRASQETQYF. The CDR3 DNA follows: TGTGCCAGCGGGCGGGCTTCCCAAGAGACCCAGTACTTC.